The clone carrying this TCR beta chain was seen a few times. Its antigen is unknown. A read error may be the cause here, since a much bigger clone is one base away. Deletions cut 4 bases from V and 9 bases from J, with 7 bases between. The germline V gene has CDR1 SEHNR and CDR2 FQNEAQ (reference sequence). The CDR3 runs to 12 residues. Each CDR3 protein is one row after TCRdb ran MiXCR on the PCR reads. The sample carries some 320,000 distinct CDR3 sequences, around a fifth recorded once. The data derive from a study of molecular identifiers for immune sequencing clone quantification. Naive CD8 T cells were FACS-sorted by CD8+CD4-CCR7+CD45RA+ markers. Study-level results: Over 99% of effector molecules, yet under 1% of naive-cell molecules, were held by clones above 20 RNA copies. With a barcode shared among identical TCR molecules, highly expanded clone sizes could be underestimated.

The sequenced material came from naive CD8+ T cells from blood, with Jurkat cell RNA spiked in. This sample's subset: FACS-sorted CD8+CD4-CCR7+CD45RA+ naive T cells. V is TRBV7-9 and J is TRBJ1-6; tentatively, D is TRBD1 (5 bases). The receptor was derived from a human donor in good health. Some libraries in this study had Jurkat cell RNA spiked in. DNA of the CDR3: TGTGCCAGCAGCTCAGGGAGTTCACCCCTCCACTTT. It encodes CASSSGSSPLHF.